A selection of T cell receptor beta chains follows, all from one sample in a study of shared clonotypes between healthy human individuals. Sequencing used immunoSEQ multiplex PCR; TCRdb keeps in-frame clones, though not all of them. The sample has about half a million clones; about 78% are singletons. Sequencing was done on a sample of PBMCs. The receptors originated from a woman between 40 and 55 years old in good health. Some clones in this sample may be carry-over from other donors' samples. Each CDR3 is given without its conserved first and last residue. Clone size is shown for a subset of rows, as once, few, many or a class of expanded clone.

>TRBJ1-1|.|TRBV7-2
ASSLSGGLGTEAF
>TRBJ1-1|.|TRBV28
ASSQEDRLNTEAF
>TRBJ1-5|.|TRBV28
ASSSIQGAGNQPQH
>TRBJ1-6|once|TRBV15
ATSRATDNSPLH
>TRBJ2-2|.|TRBV14
ASSQIGGFVRELF
>TRBJ1-2|.|TRBV10-1
ASSECIRGGYGYT
>TRBJ2-7|.|TRBV18
ASSPAVPLWGSYEQY
>TRBJ1-1|.|TRBV6-1
ASSEALVLGTEAF
>TRBJ1-5|few|TRBV5-1
ASSLNSGGNQPQH
>TRBJ2-2|many|TRBV2
ASSDRRVGTGELF
>TRBJ1-2|.|TRBV10-3
AIGANILYGYT
>TRBJ2-1|.|TRBV7-9
ASSLERRQGGYNEQF
>TRBJ2-7|.|TRBV28
ASTLDAVGSYEQY
>TRBJ1-1|.|TRBV27
ASSALGGTEAF
>TRBJ2-7|.|TRBV6-1
ASRTSGSTYEQY
>TRBJ2-3|many|TRBV4-1
ASSPQKVGTETDTQY
>TRBJ1-5|.|TRBV27
ASRAGVLSNQPQH
>TRBJ1-6|.|TRBV2
ASTPGRGNSPLH
>TRBJ2-5|.|TRBV5-1
ASSLGRPEETQY
>TRBJ2-1|once|TRBV18
ASSLGAGTTSSYNEQF
>TRBJ1-4|.|TRBV5-4
ASSWMGGEKLF
>TRBJ1-1|.|TRBV18
ASSPDRQNTEAF
>TRBJ1-3|few|TRBV7-9
ASSSILGNTIY
>TRBJ2-5|.|TRBV4-2
ASSQDLRQETQY
>TRBJ2-2|.|TRBV28
ASRVATGELF
>TRBJ2-1|.|TRBV19
ASSGQRPSYNEQF
>TRBJ2-7|.|TRBV19
ASSMYPLGYEQY
>TRBJ2-7|.|TRBV18
ASSRPLAGGLAISYEQY
>TRBJ2-5|.|TRBV10-1
ASRDKTGQETQY
>TRBJ2-3|once|TRBV21-1
ASSIGEEGTDTQY
>TRBJ2-5|.|TRBV18
ASSPVQGVGETQY
>TRBJ2-1|once|TRBV10-1
ASSEQRSSYNEQF
>TRBJ2-7|.|TRBV30
AWSVGGGGW
>TRBJ2-7|.|TRBV7-9
ASSPPFPANYEQY
>TRBJ1-2|.|TRBV28
ASSLDPDYGYT
>TRBJ2-7|.|TRBV2
ATQKDRGRYEQY
>TRBJ2-1|.|TRBV5-4
ASTNFRYEQF
>TRBJ2-7|.|TRBV11-2
ASSLSGSYEQY
>TRBJ2-2|.|TRBV28
ASSPQNSGTGELF
>TRBJ1-5|once|TRBV27
ASSLNGGRVPQH
>TRBJ1-4|.|TRBV5-5
ASSLGSVPRGLF
>TRBJ1-3|.|TRBV5-5
ASSLDSGSGNTIY